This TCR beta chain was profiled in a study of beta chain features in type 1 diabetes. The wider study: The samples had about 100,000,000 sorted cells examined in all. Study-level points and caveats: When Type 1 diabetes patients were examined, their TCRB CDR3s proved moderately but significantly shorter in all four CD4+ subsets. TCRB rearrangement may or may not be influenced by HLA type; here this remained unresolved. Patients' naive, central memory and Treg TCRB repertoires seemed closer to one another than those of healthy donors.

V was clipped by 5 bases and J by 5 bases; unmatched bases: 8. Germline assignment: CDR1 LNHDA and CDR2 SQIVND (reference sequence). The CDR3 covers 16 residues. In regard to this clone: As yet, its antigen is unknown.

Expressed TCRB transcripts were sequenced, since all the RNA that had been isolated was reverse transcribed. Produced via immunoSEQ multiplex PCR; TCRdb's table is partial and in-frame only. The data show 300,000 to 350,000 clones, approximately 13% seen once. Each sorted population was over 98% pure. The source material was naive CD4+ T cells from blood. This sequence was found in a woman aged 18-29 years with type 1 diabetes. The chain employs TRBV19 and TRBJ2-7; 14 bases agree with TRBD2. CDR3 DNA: TGTGCCAGTAGTTCCAGGACTAGCGGGAGGTTCAACGAGCAGTACTTC. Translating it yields CASSSRTSGRFNEQYF. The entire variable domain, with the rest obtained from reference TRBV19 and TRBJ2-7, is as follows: DGGITQSPKYLFRKEGQNVTLSCEQNLNHDAMYWYRQDPGQGLRLIYYSQIVNDFQKGDIAEGYSVSREKKESFPLTVTSAQKNPTAFYLCASSSRTSGRFNEQYFGPGTRLTVT.